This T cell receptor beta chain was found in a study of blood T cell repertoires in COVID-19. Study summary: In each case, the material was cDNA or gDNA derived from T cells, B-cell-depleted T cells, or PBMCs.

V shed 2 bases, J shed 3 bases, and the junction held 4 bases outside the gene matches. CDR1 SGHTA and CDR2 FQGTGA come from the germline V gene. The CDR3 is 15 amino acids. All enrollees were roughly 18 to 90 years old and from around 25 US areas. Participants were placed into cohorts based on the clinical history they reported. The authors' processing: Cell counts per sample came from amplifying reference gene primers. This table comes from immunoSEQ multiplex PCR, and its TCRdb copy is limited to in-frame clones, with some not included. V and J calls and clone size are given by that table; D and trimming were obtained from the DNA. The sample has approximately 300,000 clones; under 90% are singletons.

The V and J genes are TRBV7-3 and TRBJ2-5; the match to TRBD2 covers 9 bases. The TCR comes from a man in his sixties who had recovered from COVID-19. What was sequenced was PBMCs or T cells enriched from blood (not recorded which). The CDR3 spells CASSLSPSGKETQYF. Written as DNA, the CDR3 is TGTGCCAGCAGCTTATCGCCTAGCGGGAAAGAGACCCAGTACTTC.